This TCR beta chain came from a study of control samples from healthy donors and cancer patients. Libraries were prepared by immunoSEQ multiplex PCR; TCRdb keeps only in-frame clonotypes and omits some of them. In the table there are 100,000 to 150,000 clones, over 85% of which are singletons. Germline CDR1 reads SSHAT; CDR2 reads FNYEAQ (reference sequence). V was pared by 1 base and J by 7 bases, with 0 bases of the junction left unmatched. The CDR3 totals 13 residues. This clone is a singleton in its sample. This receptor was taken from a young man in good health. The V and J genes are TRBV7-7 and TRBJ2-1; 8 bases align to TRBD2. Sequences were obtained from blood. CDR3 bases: TGTGCCAGCAGCTTAGAGCGGGGGAATGAGCAGTTCTTC. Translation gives CASSLERGNEQFF.